The 5 T cell receptor beta chains given below trace back to one sample, sequenced in a study of blood T cell repertoires in COVID-19. Clones were sequenced by immunoSEQ multiplex PCR, and TCRdb holds only the in-frame ones, with some missing. Here the sample spans some 110,000 clones, approximately 87% being singletons. The material sequenced was peripheral blood. These receptors all stem from a man aged 30-40 years with acute or convalescent COVID-19.

This clone appeared once. The gene calls are TRBV29-1 and TRBJ1-5; D ambiguous. CDR1 and CDR2 from the germline V gene are SQVTM and ANQGSEA. The CDR3 spans 16 residues. Between the trimmed V and J ends, which lost 6 bases and 4 bases, there was a span of 22 bases. The CDR3 coding sequence is TGCAGCGTAGTCATCCCTCCGGGAGGAGGGAATCAGCCCCAGCATTTT. Its translation is CSVVIPPGGGNQPQHF.

J is TRBJ1-6 and V is TRBV10-3; weak D call: TRBD1 (6 bases). CDR1 is ENHRY, CDR2 SYGVKD, per germline. The ends were cut back, 4 bases at V and 7 bases at J, with 14 bases in the middle. The CDR3 sequence is 15 residues long. CDR3 sequence: CAISGAGEENSPLHF. The CDR3 nucleotides read TGTGCCATCAGTGGGGCAGGGGAAGAAAATTCACCCCTCCACTTT.

DNA of the CDR3: TGTGCCAGCAGCTTGGACAGGGCGAGGCAGCCCCAGCATTTT. Translating it yields CASSLDRARQPQHF. The chain recombines TRBV27 with TRBJ1-5; 8 nucleotides align to TRBD1. Germline CDR1 reads MNHEY; CDR2 reads SMNVEV (reference sequence). The CDR3 has 14 amino acids. Trimming cost V 6 bases and J 7 bases; bases outside gene matches: 8.

Only a few counts were recorded for this clone. The chain carries TRBV6-5 and TRBJ1-2; D gene ambiguous. V lost 2 bases, J lost 5 bases, and 15 bases lay in between. This CDR3 comprises 15 residues. Looked up from germline, CDR1 is MNHEY and CDR2 is SVGAGI. CDR3 amino acids: CASSYSPSLQYGYTF. CDR3 nucleotides: TGTGCCAGCAGTTACAGTCCGAGTTTACAGTATGGCTACACCTTC.

This clone was found once. V usage is TRBV9 and J usage is TRBJ2-3; D remains ambiguous. The V gene lost 0 bases and the J gene lost 0 bases, with 11 bases spanning the gap. Germline CDR1 is SGDLS and CDR2 is YYNGEE. CDR3 length: 16 amino acids. CDR3 in amino acids: CASSVDHSSSTDTQYF. The CDR3 bases are TGTGCCAGCAGCGTAGACCACAGCTCTAGCACAGATACGCAGTATTTT.